These 4 T cell receptor beta chains came from one sample sequenced in a study of T cells in Graves' hyperthyroidism and ophthalmopathy. TCR beta CDR3 region amplification was performed from RNA transcripts. Researchers ran a first-round RT-PCR on the TCR CDR3 using the HTBI primer set. MiXCR, applied by TCRdb to the multiplex PCR reads, yields one record per CDR3 protein. The table shows about 740,000 distinct CDR3 sequences, with 12% to 15% occurring only once. The specimen sequenced was blood. The receptors here all came from a woman aged 18-30 years with Graves' hyperthyroidism.

This clonotype occurred many times. The V and J genes are TRBV18 and TRBJ1-1; 8 bases align to TRBD1. V lost 2 bases, J lost 1 base, and 3 bases stayed unmatched. Germline CDR1 is KGHSH and CDR2 is LQKENI. The CDR3 runs to 15 residues. In nucleotides, the CDR3 is TGTGCCAGCTCACCAGCGACAGGGGCGAACACTGAAGCTTTCTTT. As protein: CASSPATGANTEAFF.

This clonotype has at least ten counts. This chain uses TRBV11-3 with TRBJ1-1; 8 nucleotides line up with TRBD1. The V and J ends lost 5 bases and 5 bases, in that order; junction bases with no gene match: 10. The CDR3 length is 15 residues. Looked up from germline, CDR1 is SGHNT and CDR2 is YENEEA. CDR3 DNA sequence: TGTGCCAGCAGCCAACGGGACAGGTTAAGGACTGAAGCTTTCTTT. Translated, it gives CASSQRDRLRTEAFF.

A few counts support this clonotype. V and J are TRBV2 and TRBJ1-4; the D is unclear. Between the trimmed V and J ends, which lost 7 bases and 7 bases, there was a span of 7 bases. CDR3 length: 11 amino acids. The germline V gene has CDR1 SNHLY and CDR2 FYNNEI. CDR3 DNA: TGTGCCAGCACGGGTGCTGAAAAACTGTTTTTT. Its protein is CASTGAEKLFF.

At least ten counts were recorded for this clonotype. This CDR3 is CASSLERGQGHEQYF. For the CDR3, the DNA is TGTGCCAGCAGCTTAGAGAGGGGACAGGGCCACGAGCAGTACTTC. This chain connects TRBV11-2 to TRBJ2-7; 9 bases are shared with TRBD1. J was trimmed by 5 bases and V by 0 bases; bases with no gene match: 5. This CDR3 has 15 residues. Germline loops: CDR1 SGHAT, CDR2 FQNNGV.